This T cell receptor beta chain derives from a study of CD8 T cells in Susac syndrome. Reverse transcription of about 0.5 to 1 ug RNA used random hexamers. Amplification of TCR beta CDR3 was carried out by immunoSEQ multiplex PCR, which covered 54 Vbeta and 13 Jbeta segments. TCRdb reprocessed the immunoSEQ multiplex PCR reads via MiXCR and lists one record per CDR3 protein. The table includes 180,000 or so distinct CDR3 sequences, over 85% detected once. Germline CDR1 reads DFQATT; CDR2 reads SNEGSKA (reference sequence). This CDR3 is built from 13 residues. Trimming took 7 bases from V and 5 from J, leaving 15 bases between them.

This receptor was obtained from a human donor in good health. This rearrangement joins TRBV20-1 to TRBJ2-4; D possibly corresponds to TRBD1 (6 bases). Sequenced sample: CD4+ T cells from PBMCs. The CDR3 coding sequence is TGCAGTGGTCGGACAGTGCTCCAAAACATTCAGTACTTC. Its translation: CSGRTVLQNIQYF.